The text below deals with one T cell receptor (beta chain). The data belong to a study of control samples from healthy donors and cancer patients. The repertoire was sequenced with immunoSEQ multiplex PCR; TCRdb's copy has only in-frame clones and lacks some. The sample lists about 110,000 clones, just under 85% occurring once. The CDR3 is 14 residues long. Per the germline V gene, CDR1 is SGHKS and CDR2 is YYEKEE (reference sequence). The V end was cut by 0 bases, the J end by 2 bases, with 8 bases between. The TCR was taken from a man aged 18 to 30 in good health. Specimen: blood. V gene TRBV5-5 combines with J gene TRBJ2-5; a possible D gene is TRBD1 (5 bases). The CDR3 DNA reads TGTGCCAGCAGCTTGGTATCAGGGCAAGAGACCCAGTACTTC. Translation gives CASSLVSGQETQYF.